These 17 T cell receptor beta chains share one sample of origin, sequenced in a study of high-grade serous ovarian cancer treatment subgroups. Produced via immunoSEQ multiplex PCR; TCRdb's table is partial and in-frame only. The sample contains about 2,800 clones, over 70% of which appear only once. Tumor samples were obtained before definitive surgery or chemotherapy. The specimen was tumor tissue. The receptor set was obtained from a human donor with high-grade serous ovarian cancer.

In its sample, this clone ranks as large. This sequence joins TRBV5-4 and TRBJ1-2; 8 bases align to TRBD1. The junction had 6 bases not matched to a gene; V was cut back by 5 bases and J by 3 bases. This CDR3 has 14 amino acids. Looked up from germline, CDR1 is SGHNT and CDR2 is YYREEE (reference sequence). Here the CDR3 DNA reads TGTGCCAGCAGGTTACAGGGGGTTGACTATGGCTACACCTTC. It yields the protein CASRLQGVDYGYTF.

This chain uses TRBV28 with TRBJ1-1; 8 bases line up with TRBD1. The CDR3 is 16 residues long. The germline CDR1 and CDR2 sequences are MDHEN and SYDVKM. V lost 2 bases and J lost 3; bases outside the gene matches: 8. The CDR3 loop is CASSLPTRQGHTEAFF. CDR3 DNA: TGTGCCAGCAGTTTACCCACGAGACAGGGGCACACTGAAGCTTTCTTT.

This chain uses TRBV10-2 with TRBJ1-2; D not certain. Germline V gene data show CDR1 as WSHSY and CDR2 as SAAADI. V lost 4 bases and J lost 2, with 11 bases in between. The CDR3 covers 14 residues. In DNA form, the CDR3 reads TGCGCCAGCAGTGCTTCTCGGGCAAACTATGGCTACACCTTC. Its translation is CASSASRANYGYTF.

The chain links TRBV5-4 to TRBJ2-2; the match to TRBD1 covers 8 bases. The CDR3 consists of 14 residues. J gave up 6 bases and V 4 bases, and 5 bases lay outside the gene matches. Germline V gene data show CDR1 as SGHNT and CDR2 as YYREEE (reference sequence). The CDR3 reads CASSRTGRPGELFF. In DNA form, the CDR3 reads TGTGCCAGCAGCCGGACAGGGCGTCCCGGGGAGCTGTTTTTT.

The CDR3 protein is CASSDSLAGGNEQFF. CDR3 sequence (DNA): TGTGCCAGCAGCGACTCACTAGCGGGGGGCAATGAGCAGTTCTTC. The V gene is TRBV7-1, the J gene TRBJ2-1; TRBD2 aligns across 12 bases. TRBV7-1 is known as an ORF, though its function is uncertain. The length of the CDR3 is 15 residues. V dropped 5 bases and J dropped 6; count of bases not matched to a gene: 5.

This clone has just a few counts. The V and J genes are TRBV2 and TRBJ1-1; D is possibly TRBD1 (5 bases). Deletions cut 0 bases from V and 3 bases from J, with 8 bases between. The CDR3 consists of 14 residues. CDR1 SNHLY and CDR2 FYNNEI come from the germline V gene. CDR3 amino acids: CASSEAPGHTEAFF. Written as DNA, the CDR3 is TGTGCCAGCAGTGAAGCCCCAGGGCACACTGAAGCTTTCTTT.

The chain links TRBV10-2 to TRBJ2-1; 8 bases line up with TRBD1. In germline, CDR1 is WSHSY, CDR2 SAAADI. J lost 8 bases, V lost 8 bases, and 8 bases had no gene match. The CDR3 covers 13 residues. In DNA, the CDR3 is TGCGCCAGCCAGGGGGCCGGGACGGATGAGCAGTTCTTC. This sequence encodes CASQGAGTDEQFF.

This chain uses TRBV2 with TRBJ2-3; 8 nucleotides agree with TRBD2. Looked up from germline, CDR1 is SNHLY and CDR2 is FYNNEI. The CDR3 is 15 amino acids. V trimming: 5 bases; J trimming: 2 bases; junction bases outside the gene matches: 6. The CDR3, as DNA: TGTGCCAGCAGTCCAGCGGGAGTGTCCACAGATACGCAGTATTTT. Its translation is CASSPAGVSTDTQYF.

CDR3 residues: CASKTGGPTDTQYF. DNA for the CDR3: TGTGCCAGCAAGACGGGAGGGCCCACAGATACGCAGTATTTT. The V gene is TRBV28, the J gene TRBJ2-3; TRBD2 agrees at 8 bases. The trim removed 7 bases at V and 2 bases at J, leaving 5 bases unmatched. Per germline, CDR1 MDHEN and CDR2 SYDVKM. The CDR3 runs to 14 residues.

V gene TRBV7-2 combines with J gene TRBJ2-7; 8 nucleotides match TRBD2. The germline V gene encodes CDR1 SGHTA and CDR2 FQGNSA. With 3 bases clipped from V and 4 bases from J, the junction kept 5 bases outside the gene matches. CDR3 length: 14 residues. The CDR3 DNA follows: TGTGCCAGCAGCTTTGATAGCGGGAAATACGAGCAGTACTTC. Residues: CASSFDSGKYEQYF.

This chain uses TRBV2 with TRBJ2-3; the match to TRBD2 covers 7 bases. This CDR3 has 14 amino acids. From germline, CDR1 is SNHLY and CDR2 FYNNEI. The J segment lost 6 bases and the V segment lost 8 bases, leaving 11 bases of the junction unmatched. The CDR3 reads CASLGLGLGDTQYF. Written as DNA, the CDR3 is TGTGCCAGCCTAGGACTAGGCCTCGGGGATACGCAGTATTTT.

In this sample, this clone turned up a few times. The chain recombines TRBV6-1 with TRBJ2-3; D is undetermined. The CDR3 spans 15 residues. Trimming shortened V by 10 bases and J by 2 bases, and 19 bases separated the two germline ends. Germline assignment: CDR1 MNHNS and CDR2 SASEGT. The CDR3 nucleotides read TGTGCCACCTCACCTGGTCGCCAAAACACAGATACGCAGTATTTT. Protein: CATSPGRQNTDTQYF.

This clone has a handful of counts. The rearrangement links TRBV14 to TRBJ2-7; D may match TRBD1 or TRBD2 (6 bases each). The germline gives CDR1 SGHDN, CDR2 FVKESK. This CDR3 comprises 15 residues. Trimming removed 4 bases at V and 3 bases at J, with 16 bases between. This CDR3 is CASSPLGGRDYEQYF. The CDR3 nucleotides are TGTGCCAGCAGCCCCTTGGGGGGCAGGGACTACGAGCAGTACTTC.

V usage is TRBV14 and J usage is TRBJ1-3, with D possibly matching TRBD1 (5 bases). Trimming shortened V by 2 bases and J by 2 bases, and 16 bases separated the two germline ends. Germline CDR1 SGHDN, CDR2 FVKESK. CDR3 length: 17 amino acids. The DNA for the CDR3 is TGTGCCAGCAGCCAACTAGGGGCCCAACGAGCTGGAAACACCATATATTTT. Translation: CASSQLGAQRAGNTIYF.

The V and J genes are TRBV6-6 and TRBJ2-3; 9 positions match TRBD2. Trimming took 5 bases from V and 2 from J; bases not matched to a gene: 2. This CDR3 region has 14 residues. Germline CDR1 is MNHNY and CDR2 is SVGAGI (reference sequence). The CDR3 is CASSPSGITDTQYF. The CDR3 DNA sequence: TGTGCCAGCAGTCCTAGCGGGATCACAGATACGCAGTATTTT.

The genes are TRBV7-6 and TRBJ2-3, with D tentatively TRBD1 or TRBD2 (5 bases each). The CDR3 is 14 amino acids. Trimming shortened V by 6 bases and J by 14 bases, and 24 bases separated the two germline ends. Germline V gene lookup returns CDR1 SGHVS and CDR2 FNYEAQ. CDR3 nucleotide sequence: TGTGCCAGCAGTTCCTCCGGGACCACATACGTTCGGTATTTT. It encodes CASSSSGTTYVRYF.

This clone was seen only a few times. The chain couples TRBV19 to TRBJ2-3; 7 bases map to TRBD2. Germline lookup yields CDR1 LNHDA and CDR2 SQIVND (reference sequence). The CDR3 contains 15 residues. V lost 5 bases and J lost 2; bases outside the gene matches: 7. CDR3 sequence: CASSPMGTNTDTQYF. The CDR3 bases are TGTGCCAGTAGTCCGATGGGGACTAACACAGATACGCAGTATTTT.